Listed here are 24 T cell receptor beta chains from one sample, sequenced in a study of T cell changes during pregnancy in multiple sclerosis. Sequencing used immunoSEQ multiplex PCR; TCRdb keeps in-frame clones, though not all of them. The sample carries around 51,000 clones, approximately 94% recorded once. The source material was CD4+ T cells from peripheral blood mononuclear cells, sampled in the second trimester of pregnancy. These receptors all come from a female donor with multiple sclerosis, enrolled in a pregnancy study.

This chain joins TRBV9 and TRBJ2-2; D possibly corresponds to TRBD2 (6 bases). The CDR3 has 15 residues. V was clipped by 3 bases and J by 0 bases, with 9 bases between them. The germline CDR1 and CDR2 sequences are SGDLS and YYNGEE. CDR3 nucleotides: TGTGCCAGCAGCGCCCGACTAGCGAACACCGGGGAGCTGTTTTTT. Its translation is CASSARLANTGELFF.

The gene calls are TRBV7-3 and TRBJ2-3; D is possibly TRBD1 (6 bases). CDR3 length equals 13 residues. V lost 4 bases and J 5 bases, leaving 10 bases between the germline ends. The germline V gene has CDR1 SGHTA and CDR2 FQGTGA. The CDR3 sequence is CASSWGHQDTQYF. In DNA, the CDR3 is TGTGCCAGCAGCTGGGGACATCAAGATACGCAGTATTTT.

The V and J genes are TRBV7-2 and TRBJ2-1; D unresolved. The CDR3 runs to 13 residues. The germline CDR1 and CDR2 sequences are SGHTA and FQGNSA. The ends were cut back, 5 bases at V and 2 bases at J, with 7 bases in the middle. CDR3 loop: CASSPLPYNEQFF. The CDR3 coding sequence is TGTGCCAGCAGCCCCCTACCCTACAATGAGCAGTTCTTC. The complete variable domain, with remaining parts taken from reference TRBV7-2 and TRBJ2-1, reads GAGVSQSPSNKVTEKGKDVELRCDPISGHTALYWYRQSLGQGLEFLIYFQGNSAPDKSGLPSDRFSAERTGGSVSTLTIQRTQQEDSAVYLCASSPLPYNEQFFGPGTRLTVL.

Written as DNA, the CDR3 is TGTGCCAGCAGCGACAGCAGGGGGTACGGGGGCGGGGAGCTGTTTTTT. This codes for CASSDSRGYGGGELFF. J is TRBJ2-2 and V is TRBV11-3, with D maybe TRBD1 (7 bases). V lost 5 bases and J 7 bases, leaving 20 bases between the germline ends. CDR1 is SGHNT and CDR2 is YENEEA in the germline V gene. The CDR3 totals 16 residues. Complete variable domain (other parts from reference TRBV11-3 and TRBJ2-2): EAGVVQSPRYKIIEKKQPVAFWCNPISGHNTLYWYLQNLGQGPELLIRYENEEAVDDSQLPKDRFSAERLKGVDSTLKIQPAELGDSAVYLCASSDSRGYGGGELFFGEGSRLTVL.

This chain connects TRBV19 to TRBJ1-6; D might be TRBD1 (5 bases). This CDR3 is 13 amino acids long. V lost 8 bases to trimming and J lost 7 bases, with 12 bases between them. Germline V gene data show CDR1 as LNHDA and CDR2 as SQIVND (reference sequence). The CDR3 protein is CASAAGVNSPLHF. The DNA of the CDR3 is TGTGCCAGTGCCGCGGGGGTAAATTCACCCCTCCACTTT.

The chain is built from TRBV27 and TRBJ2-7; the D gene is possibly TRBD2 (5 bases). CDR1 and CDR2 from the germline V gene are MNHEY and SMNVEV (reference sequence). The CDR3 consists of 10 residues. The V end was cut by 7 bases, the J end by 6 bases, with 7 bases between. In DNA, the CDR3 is TGTGCCAGCATCGGAGGCGAGCAGTACTTC. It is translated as CASIGGEQYF.

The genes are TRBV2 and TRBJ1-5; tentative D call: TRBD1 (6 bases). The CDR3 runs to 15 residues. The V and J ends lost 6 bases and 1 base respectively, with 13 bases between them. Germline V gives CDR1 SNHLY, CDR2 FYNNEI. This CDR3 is CASRIQGLSNQPQHF. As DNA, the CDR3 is TGTGCCAGCAGGATACAGGGTTTAAGCAATCAGCCCCAGCATTTT.

CDR3 amino acids: CASSIVPGVTEAFF. CDR3 nucleotide sequence: TGTGCCAGTAGTATTGTTCCGGGGGTAACTGAAGCTTTCTTT. The chain has TRBV19 and TRBJ1-1; possibly TRBD1 for D (5 bases). V was shortened by 3 bases and J by 5 bases, with 13 bases between the two germline ends. The germline V gene has CDR1 LNHDA and CDR2 SQIVND (reference sequence). The CDR3 contains 14 residues.

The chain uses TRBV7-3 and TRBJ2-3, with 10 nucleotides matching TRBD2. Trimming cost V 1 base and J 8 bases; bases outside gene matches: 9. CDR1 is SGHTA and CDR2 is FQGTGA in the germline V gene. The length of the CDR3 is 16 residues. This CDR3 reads CASSLMASGGVVTQYF. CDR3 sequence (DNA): TGTGCCAGCAGCTTAATGGCTAGCGGGGGTGTAGTTACGCAGTATTTT.

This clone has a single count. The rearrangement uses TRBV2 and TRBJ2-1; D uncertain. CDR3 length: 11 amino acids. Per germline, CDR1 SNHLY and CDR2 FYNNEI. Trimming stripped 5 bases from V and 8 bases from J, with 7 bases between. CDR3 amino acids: CASSLSHEQFF. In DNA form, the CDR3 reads TGTGCCAGCAGTCTGAGCCATGAGCAGTTCTTC.

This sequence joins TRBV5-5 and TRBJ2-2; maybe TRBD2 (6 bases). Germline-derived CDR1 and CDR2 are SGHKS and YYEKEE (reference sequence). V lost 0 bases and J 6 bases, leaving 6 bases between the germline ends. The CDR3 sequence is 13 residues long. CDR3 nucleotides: TGTGCCAGCAGCTTGGGGGGGGCCGGGGAGCTGTTTTTT. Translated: CASSLGGAGELFF. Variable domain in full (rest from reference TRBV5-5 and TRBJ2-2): DAGVTQSPTHLIKTRGQQVTLRCSPISGHKSVSWYQQVLGQGPQFIFQYYEKEERGRGNFPDRFSARQFPNYSSELNVNALLLGDSALYLCASSLGGAGELFFGEGSRLTVL.

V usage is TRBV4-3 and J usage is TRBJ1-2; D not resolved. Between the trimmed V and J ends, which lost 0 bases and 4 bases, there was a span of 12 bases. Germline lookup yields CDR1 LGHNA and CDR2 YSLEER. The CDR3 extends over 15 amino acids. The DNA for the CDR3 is TGCGCCAGCAGCCAAGAGCGCGCCGGGTCCTATGGCTACACCTTC. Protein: CASSQERAGSYGYTF.

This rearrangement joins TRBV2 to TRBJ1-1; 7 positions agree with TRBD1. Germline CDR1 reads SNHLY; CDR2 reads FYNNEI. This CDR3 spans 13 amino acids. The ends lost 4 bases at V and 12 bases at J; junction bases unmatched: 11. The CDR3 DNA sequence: TGTGCCAGCAGTGTTTCTTCTGACAGGGAGTCTTTCTTT. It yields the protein CASSVSSDRESFF.

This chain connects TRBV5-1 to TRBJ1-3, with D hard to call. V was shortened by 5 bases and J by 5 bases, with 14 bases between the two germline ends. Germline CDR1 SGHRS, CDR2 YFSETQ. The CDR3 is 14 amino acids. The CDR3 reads CASRPEGARNTIYF. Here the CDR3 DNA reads TGCGCCAGCAGGCCCGAGGGAGCGAGAAACACCATATATTTT.

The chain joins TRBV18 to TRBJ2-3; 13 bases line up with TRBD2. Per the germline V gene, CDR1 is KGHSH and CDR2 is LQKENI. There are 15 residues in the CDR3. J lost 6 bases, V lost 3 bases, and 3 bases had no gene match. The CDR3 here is CASSPGLAGVDTQYF. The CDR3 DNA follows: TGTGCCAGCTCACCCGGACTAGCGGGGGTGGATACGCAGTATTTT. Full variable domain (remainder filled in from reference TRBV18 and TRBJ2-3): NAGVMQNPRHLVRRRGQEARLRCSPMKGHSHVYWYRQLPEEGLKFMVYLQKENIIDESGMPKERFSAEFPKEGPSILRIQQVVRGDSAAYFCASSPGLAGVDTQYFGPGTRLTVL.

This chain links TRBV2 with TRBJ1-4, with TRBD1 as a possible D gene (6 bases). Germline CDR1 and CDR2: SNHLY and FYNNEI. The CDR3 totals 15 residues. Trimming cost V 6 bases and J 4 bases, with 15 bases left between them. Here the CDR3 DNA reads TGTGCCAGCAGCCCACAGGGCTTGGGTAATGAAAAACTGTTTTTT. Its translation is CASSPQGLGNEKLFF.

The chain's CDR3 is CASSGRVSYEQYF. CDR3 in DNA: TGTGCCAGCAGCGGCAGGGTATCCTACGAGCAGTACTTC. The rearrangement links TRBV5-6 to TRBJ2-7, with D perhaps matching TRBD1 (5 bases). CDR1 is SGHDT, CDR2 YYEEEE, per germline. The CDR3 runs 13 residues. V lost 4 bases and J lost 1, with 9 bases in between.

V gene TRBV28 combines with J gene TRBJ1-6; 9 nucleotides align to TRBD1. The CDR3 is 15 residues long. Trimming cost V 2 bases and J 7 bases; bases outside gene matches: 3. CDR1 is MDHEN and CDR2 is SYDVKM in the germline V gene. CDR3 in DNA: TGTGCCAGCAGTTTAACGACAGGGGGGAATTCACCCCTCCACTTT. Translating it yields CASSLTTGGNSPLHF.

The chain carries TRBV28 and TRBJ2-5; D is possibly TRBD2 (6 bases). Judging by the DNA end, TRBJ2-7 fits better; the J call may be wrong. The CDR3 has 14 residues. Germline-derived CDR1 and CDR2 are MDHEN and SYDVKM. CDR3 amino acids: CASSLAGTSYEQYF. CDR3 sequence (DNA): TGTGCCAGCAGTTTAGCGGGGACCTCCTACGAGCAGTACTTC.

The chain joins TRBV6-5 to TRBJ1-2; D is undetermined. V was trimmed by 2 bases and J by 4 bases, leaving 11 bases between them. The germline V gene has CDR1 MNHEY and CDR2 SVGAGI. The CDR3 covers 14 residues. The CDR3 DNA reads TGTGCCAGCAGTTACGCGGGAGGGTCCTATGGCTACACCTTC. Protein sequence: CASSYAGGSYGYTF.

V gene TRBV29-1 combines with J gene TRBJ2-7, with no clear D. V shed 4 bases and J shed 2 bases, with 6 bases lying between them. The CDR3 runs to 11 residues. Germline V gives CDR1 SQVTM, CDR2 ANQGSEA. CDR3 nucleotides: TGCAGCGTTGCGGAGACCTACGAGCAGTACTTC. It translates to CSVAETYEQYF.

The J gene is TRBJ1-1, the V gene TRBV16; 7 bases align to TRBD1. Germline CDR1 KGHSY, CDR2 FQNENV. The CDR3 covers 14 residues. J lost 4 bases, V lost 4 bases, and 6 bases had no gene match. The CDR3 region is CASSPRQGTTEAFF. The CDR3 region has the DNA TGTGCCAGCAGCCCCCGACAGGGCACCACTGAAGCTTTCTTT.

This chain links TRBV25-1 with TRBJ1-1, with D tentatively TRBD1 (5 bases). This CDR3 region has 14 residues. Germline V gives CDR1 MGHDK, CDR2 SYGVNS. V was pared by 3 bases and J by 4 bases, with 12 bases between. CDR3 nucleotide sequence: TGTGCCAGCAGTGACATGGGGGGGGGCACTGAAGCTTTCTTT. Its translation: CASSDMGGGTEAFF.

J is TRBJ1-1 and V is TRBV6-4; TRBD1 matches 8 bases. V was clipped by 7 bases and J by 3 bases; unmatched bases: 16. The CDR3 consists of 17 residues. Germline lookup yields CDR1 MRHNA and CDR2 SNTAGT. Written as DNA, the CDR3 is TGTGCCAGCAAAGACCCCGGGGACAGGTCCCTTTACACTGAAGCTTTCTTT. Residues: CASKDPGDRSLYTEAFF.